The 25 T cell receptor beta chains given below trace back to one sample, sequenced in a study of human T cells and chemical hapten exposure. As for time point: patch test 1, 2 weeks after DPC sensitization. Noted treatment: therapeutic diphenylcyclopropenone sensitization with weekly scalp DPC. MiXCR was run by TCRdb on the RACE reads, yielding one entry per CDR3 protein. The sample holds 370,000 or so distinct CDR3 sequences, approximately 5.1% seen once. This material consisted of whole blood, taken in connection with sensitization to the hapten diphenylcyclopropenone (DPC). The receptors come from a woman in her 50s with alopecia areata. Some clones in this sample may be carry-over from other donors' samples.

This clonotype has ten or more counts. The chain carries TRBV5-5 and TRBJ1-6, with a possible D match to TRBD1 (6 bases). Germline V gives CDR1 SGHKS, CDR2 YYEKEE (reference sequence). Trimming removed 0 bases from V and 0 bases from J, with 10 bases in between. This CDR3 has 17 amino acids. CDR3 sequence reads: CASSLAGASSYNSPLHF. For the CDR3, the DNA is TGTGCCAGCAGCTTGGCGGGGGCTAGCTCCTATAATTCACCCCTCCACTTT.

CDR3 sequence: CSAGTLNRGASPYEQYF. CDR3 DNA: TGCAGTGCTGGGACTTTAAACAGGGGCGCATCTCCCTACGAGCAGTACTTC. V and J are TRBV20-1 and TRBJ2-7, with a possible D match to TRBD1 (7 bases). The V gene lost 5 bases and the J gene lost 2 bases, with 25 bases spanning the gap. This CDR3 is 17 amino acids long. CDR1 and CDR2 from the germline V gene are DFQATT and SNEGSKA (reference sequence).

The genes are TRBV28 and TRBJ1-5, with a tentative D call TRBD1 (5 bases). This CDR3 contains 13 residues. The germline V gene has CDR1 MDHEN and CDR2 SYDVKM. V gave up 4 bases and J gave up 11 bases, with 15 bases separating them. CDR3 DNA: TGTGCCAGCAGTTCCCAGGGCCCCCTGTCCCAGCATTTT. It encodes CASSSQGPLSQHF.

The table lists this clonotype with many counts. The chain has TRBV14 and TRBJ1-6, with D perhaps TRBD1 (5 bases). CDR1 SGHDN and CDR2 FVKESK come from the germline V gene. The CDR3 spans 14 residues. Between the trimmed V and J ends, which lost 1 base and 8 bases, there was a span of 9 bases. The CDR3 sequence: CASSQALRDSPLHF. CDR3 bases: TGTGCCAGCAGCCAAGCCCTCAGGGATTCACCCCTCCACTTT.

This clonotype occurred a few times. This chain connects TRBV5-6 to TRBJ1-5, with 9 bases lining up with TRBD1. CDR1 and CDR2 from the germline V gene are SGHDT and YYEEEE. The length of the CDR3 is 17 residues. With 4 bases clipped from V and 4 bases from J, the junction kept 12 bases outside the gene matches. CDR3 DNA: TGTGCCAGCAGCCGAGCTGCTGGACAGGGGAAAAATCAGCCCCAGCATTTT. Translating it yields CASSRAAGQGKNQPQHF. The entire variable domain, with the rest obtained from reference TRBV5-6 and TRBJ1-5, is as follows: DAGVTQSPTHLIKTRGQQVTLRCSPKSGHDTVSWYQQALGQGPQFIFQYYEEEERQRGNFPDRFSGHQFPNYSSELNVNALLLGDSALYLCASSRAAGQGKNQPQHFGDGTRLSIL.

This clonotype was found a few times. The chain couples TRBV18 to TRBJ1-3; the D is unclear. Looked up from germline, CDR1 is KGHSH and CDR2 is LQKENI. The V end was cut by 2 bases, the J end by 1 base, with 6 bases between. The CDR3 length is 14 residues. The CDR3 is CASSPAESGNTIYF. In DNA form, the CDR3 reads TGTGCCAGCTCACCAGCGGAGTCTGGAAACACCATATATTTT.

This clonotype appeared many times. The rearrangement uses TRBV28 and TRBJ2-1, with D possibly matching TRBD2 (5 bases). CDR1 MDHEN and CDR2 SYDVKM come from the germline V gene. The CDR3 consists of 16 residues. V was shortened by 4 bases and J by 3 bases, with 16 bases between the two germline ends. The CDR3 sequence: CASSSYRGFSYNEQFF. In nucleotides, the CDR3 is TGTGCCAGCAGTTCGTACCGGGGTTTCAGCTACAATGAGCAGTTCTTC.

This clonotype occurred many times. CDR3 in amino acids: CASSSQRGSQETQYF. In DNA form, the CDR3 reads TGTGCCAGCAGCTCTCAGCGGGGGTCACAAGAGACCCAGTACTTC. V and J are TRBV11-2 and TRBJ2-5, with 8 bases that match TRBD2. CDR3 length equals 15 residues. From germline, CDR1 is SGHAT and CDR2 FQNNGV. V dropped 4 bases and J dropped 2; count of bases not matched to a gene: 6.

This clonotype was recorded at least ten times. The chain couples TRBV7-9 to TRBJ1-6; D unclear. Germline assignment: CDR1 SEHNR and CDR2 FQNEAQ (reference sequence). The length of the CDR3 is 13 residues. The V end lost 5 bases, the J end lost 9 bases, and 11 bases lay between the germline ends. Written as DNA, the CDR3 is TGTGCCAGCAGCGAGGGCGGACGTTCACCCCTCCACTTT. Translation gives CASSEGGRSPLHF.

The sample holds many counts of this clonotype. The CDR3 bases are TGCAGCGCCTCCCCTCGGGGGCCTCTCCACAATGAGCAGTTCTTC. Its translation is CSASPRGPLHNEQFF. The chain carries TRBV29-1 and TRBJ2-1; tentatively, D is TRBD1 or TRBD2 (6 bases each). V lost 7 bases and J lost 5, with 21 bases in between. Germline CDR1 SQVTM, CDR2 ANQGSEA. CDR3 length equals 15 residues.

The chain recombines TRBV29-1 with TRBJ1-1; D not resolved. The CDR3 has 10 residues. CDR1 and CDR2 (germline): SQVTM, ANQGSEA. V lost 2 bases to trimming and J lost 11 bases, with 9 bases between them. The CDR3 DNA reads TGCAGCGTTGAATTACCGGTGGCTTTCTTT. This gives the protein CSVELPVAFF. Complete variable domain (other parts from reference TRBV29-1 and TRBJ1-1): SAVISQKPSRDICQRGTSLTIQCQVDSQVTMMFWYRQQPGQSLTLIATANQGSEATYESGFVIDKFPISRPNLTFSTLTVSNMSPEDSSIYLCSVELPVAFFGQGTRLTVV.

The chain combines TRBV6-2 or TRBV6-3 with TRBJ2-7, with TRBD2 matching over 15 bases. Unmatched junction bases numbered 13, after V lost 6 bases and J lost 1 base. CDR1 is MNHEY, CDR2 SVGEGT, per germline. The CDR3 sequence is 19 residues long. CDR3 bases: TGTGCCAGCAGCTCCGTCCCGGGACTAGCGGGAGGATCTTCCTACGAGCAGTACTTC. This gives the protein CASSSVPGLAGGSSYEQYF.

This clonotype was counted ten times or more. V and J are TRBV6-5 and TRBJ2-1; 11 bases map to TRBD2. V lost 5 bases and J lost 6; bases outside the gene matches: 6. This CDR3 comprises 15 residues. Germline V gives CDR1 MNHEY, CDR2 SVGAGI. The CDR3 loop reads CASSVSGGARNEQFF. The CDR3 DNA follows: TGTGCCAGCAGTGTTAGCGGGGGGGCCCGCAATGAGCAGTTCTTC.

This clonotype was counted at least ten times. The chain has TRBV5-1 and TRBJ2-5; 7 bases are shared with TRBD1. From germline, CDR1 is SGHRS and CDR2 YFSETQ. J was trimmed by 5 bases and V by 4 bases; bases with no gene match: 8. This CDR3 is 14 amino acids long. DNA of the CDR3: TGCGCCAGCAGCGGACAGGTAGATGGGGAGACCCAGTACTTC. It is translated as CASSGQVDGETQYF.

This clonotype was seen ten or more times. This chain connects TRBV15 to TRBJ2-1; no reliable D call. The CDR3 is made up of 12 amino acids. Germline V lookup: CDR1 LNHNV, CDR2 YYDKDF (reference sequence). Trimming shortened V by 1 base and J by 8 bases, and 6 bases separated the two germline ends. The CDR3 DNA follows: TGTGCCACCAGCAGAGGAGAGGATGAGCAGTTCTTC. This codes for CATSRGEDEQFF.

Ten or more counts support this clonotype. J is TRBJ2-7 and V is TRBV3-1; TRBD1 might be the D (6 bases). V was clipped by 2 bases and J by 6 bases, with 14 bases between them. Germline CDR1 is LGHDT and CDR2 is YNNKEL (reference sequence). CDR3 length: 14 residues. As DNA, the CDR3 is TGTGCCAGCAGCCAAAGGTACAGGGCAGCCGAGCAGTACTTC. Translation gives CASSQRYRAAEQYF.

The sample holds many counts of this clonotype. The CDR3 region has the DNA TGCAGCGTTGAAGACCACTCCTACGAGCAGTACTTC. Protein product: CSVEDHSYEQYF. This chain links TRBV29-1 with TRBJ2-7; D is unresolved. This CDR3 region has 12 residues. The germline gives CDR1 SQVTM, CDR2 ANQGSEA. The germline V and J ends were trimmed by 0 bases and 0 bases, with 3 bases remaining between them.

This sequence joins TRBV7-9 and TRBJ2-3, with 7 positions matching TRBD2. The V segment lost 3 bases and the J segment 1 base; nucleotides outside the gene matches: 10. Germline-derived CDR1 and CDR2 are SEHNR and FQNEAQ (reference sequence). The CDR3 totals 17 residues. The DNA for the CDR3 is TGTGCCAGCAGCTTTCCTAGCGGCACACAAGGCACAGATACGCAGTATTTT. Its translation: CASSFPSGTQGTDTQYF.

The V gene is TRBV5-3, the J gene TRBJ1-2; no clear D. TRBV5-3 falls under the ORF class, with uncertain function. The length of the CDR3 is 18 residues. V dropped 1 base and J dropped 0 bases, with 19 bases sitting between them. The CDR3 DNA reads as TGTGCCAGAAGCTTGTTTAACCAGACGGATCCAGCTAACTATGGCTACACCTTC. Translated: CARSLFNQTDPANYGYTF.

This clonotype has a count of ten or more. The chain combines TRBV9 with TRBJ1-6, with D tentatively TRBD1 (5 bases). The CDR3 totals 18 residues. Per germline, CDR1 SGDLS and CDR2 YYNGEE. Trimming stripped 0 bases from V and 1 base from J, with 14 bases between. The CDR3 loop reads CASSVAFEQGSYNSPLHF. CDR3 nucleotides: TGTGCCAGCAGCGTAGCTTTTGAGCAGGGTTCCTATAATTCACCCCTCCACTTT.

At least ten counts were recorded for this clonotype. V usage is TRBV7-2 and J usage is TRBJ2-1; D is undetermined. V was shortened by 2 bases and J by 1 base, with 9 bases between the two germline ends. The CDR3 is made up of 15 amino acids. In germline, CDR1 is SGHTA, CDR2 FQGNSA. This CDR3 is CASSLILHSYNEQFF. The CDR3 region has the DNA TGTGCCAGCAGCTTAATACTGCATTCCTACAATGAGCAGTTCTTC.

This clonotype was recorded many times. The CDR3 is CASFPPLALPGGVADTQYF. The DNA for the CDR3 is TGTGCCAGCTTCCCACCTTTAGCCCTTCCGGGGGGAGTGGCAGATACGCAGTATTTT. The chain is built from TRBV27 and TRBJ2-3; TRBD2 agrees at 7 bases. The CDR3 length is 19 residues. From germline, CDR1 is MNHEY and CDR2 SMNVEV (reference sequence). Losses at the gene ends were 8 bases for V and 4 bases for J; bases not matched to a gene: 24.

This clonotype was seen repeatedly, ten times or more. This rearrangement joins TRBV20-1 to TRBJ2-3, with a possible D match to TRBD1 (7 bases). Germline CDR1 is DFQATT and CDR2 is SNEGSKA (reference sequence). Deletions cut 0 bases from V and 3 bases from J, with 19 bases between. The CDR3 loop spans 17 amino acids. DNA for the CDR3: TGCAGTGCTAGAGACCCGCGACAGGGAGGTTTAACAGATACGCAGTATTTT. Translating gives CSARDPRQGGLTDTQYF.

This clonotype was counted many times. The gene calls are TRBV7-9 and TRBJ2-3; 14 bases agree with TRBD2. The V segment lost 5 bases and the J segment 5 bases; nucleotides outside the gene matches: 6. Germline loops: CDR1 SEHNR, CDR2 FQNEAQ (reference sequence). The CDR3 loop spans 16 amino acids. For the CDR3, the DNA is TGTGCCAGCAGCCCCGGGACTAGCGGGAGTGGAGATACGCAGTATTTT. It is translated as CASSPGTSGSGDTQYF.

This clonotype was picked up many times. The chain carries TRBV20-1 and TRBJ2-7; possibly TRBD2 for D (5 bases). Trimming removed 0 bases at V and 6 bases at J, with 15 bases between. Germline values: CDR1 DFQATT, CDR2 SNEGSKA (reference sequence). This CDR3 contains 14 residues. CDR3 amino acids: CSARDQRGFIEQYF. For the CDR3, the DNA is TGCAGTGCTAGAGATCAACGGGGTTTTATCGAGCAGTACTTC.